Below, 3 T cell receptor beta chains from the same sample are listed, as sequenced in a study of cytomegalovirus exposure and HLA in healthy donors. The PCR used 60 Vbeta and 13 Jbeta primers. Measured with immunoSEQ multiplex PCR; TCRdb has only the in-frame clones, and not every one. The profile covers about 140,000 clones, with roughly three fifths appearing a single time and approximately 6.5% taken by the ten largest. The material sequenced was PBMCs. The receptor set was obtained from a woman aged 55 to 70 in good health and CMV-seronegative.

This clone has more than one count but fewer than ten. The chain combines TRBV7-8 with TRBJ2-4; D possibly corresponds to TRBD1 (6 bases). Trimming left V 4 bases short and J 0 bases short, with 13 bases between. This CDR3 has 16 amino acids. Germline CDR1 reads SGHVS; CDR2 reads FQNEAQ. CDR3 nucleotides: TGTGCCAGCAGCTCTTACAGGGTGCCAGCCAAAAACATTCAGTACTTC. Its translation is CASSSYRVPAKNIQYF.

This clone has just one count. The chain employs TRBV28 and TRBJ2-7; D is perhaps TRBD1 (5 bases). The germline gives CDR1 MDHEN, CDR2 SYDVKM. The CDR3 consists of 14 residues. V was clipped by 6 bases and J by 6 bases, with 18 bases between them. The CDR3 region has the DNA TGTGCCAGCAGCCTAAGGGGCAGGGAAGGCGAGCAGTACTTC. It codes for CASSLRGREGEQYF. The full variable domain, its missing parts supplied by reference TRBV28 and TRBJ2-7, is DVKVTQSSRYLVKRTGEKVFLECVQDMDHENMFWYRQDPGLGLRLIYFSYDVKMKEKGDIPEGYSVSREKKERFSLILESASTNQTSMYLCASSLRGREGEQYFGPGTRLTVT.

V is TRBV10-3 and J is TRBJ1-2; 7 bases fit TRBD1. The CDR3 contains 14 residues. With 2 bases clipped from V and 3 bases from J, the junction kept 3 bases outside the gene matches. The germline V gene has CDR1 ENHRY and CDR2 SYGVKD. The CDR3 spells CAISENGQDYGYTF. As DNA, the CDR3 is TGTGCCATCAGTGAGAACGGACAGGACTATGGCTACACCTTC.